The clone carrying this T cell receptor (beta chain) was found a few times. The data were taken from a study of T cells in Graves' hyperthyroidism and ophthalmopathy. From germline, CDR1 is SGHTA and CDR2 FQGNSA. The V and J ends lost 5 bases and 6 bases, in that order; junction bases with no gene match: 11. This CDR3 contains 15 residues. The source material, RNA transcripts, was used to amplify TCR beta CDR3 regions. HTBI primers drove first-round RT-PCR of the TCR CDR3. TCRdb passed the multiplex PCR reads through MiXCR, listing each CDR3 protein once. Here the sample spans 800,000 or so distinct CDR3 sequences, 35% to 45% being singletons. For Graves' hyperthyroidism to be stable, ophthalmopathy could not progress within 18 months.

The sequence came from a man aged 18 to 30 with Graves' hyperthyroidism. The J gene is TRBJ2-7, the V gene TRBV7-2, with 9 nucleotides matching TRBD2. The sample taken for sequencing was blood. DNA of the CDR3: TGTGCCAGCAGCCCCGCGGGACTAGCATCTGGCGAGCAGTACTTC. It yields the protein CASSPAGLASGEQYF.